These 3 T cell receptor beta chains were sequenced from one sample in a study of cytomegalovirus exposure and HLA in healthy donors. Sequencing was performed with immunoSEQ multiplex PCR; in TCRdb, only in-frame clones are kept and a portion is missing. Of some 260,000 clones in the sample, roughly 91% were seen once. The specimen was PBMCs. The receptors were gathered from a woman in her 30s in good health and CMV-seronegative.

V and J are TRBV29-1 and TRBJ2-1, with D tentatively TRBD1 (6 bases). Germline V lookup: CDR1 SQVTM, CDR2 ANQGSEA. The CDR3 spans 10 residues. V was cut by 5 bases and J by 9 bases, with 8 bases left in between. The CDR3 bases are TGCAGCGTTATCAGGGGTGAGCAGTTCTTC. It encodes CSVIRGEQFF.

In its sample, this clone was seen once. This sequence joins TRBV4-3 and TRBJ1-5; tentative D call: TRBD1 (5 bases). This CDR3 contains 20 residues. V was shortened by 6 bases and J by 9 bases, with 36 bases between the two germline ends. Germline loops: CDR1 LGHNA, CDR2 YSLEER. CDR3 DNA sequence: TGCGCCAGCAGATCCATTGACTGGGGCAGGGCCGAGAAATATGTTAGGCCCCAGCATTTT. This encodes CASRSIDWGRAEKYVRPQHF.

The chain uses TRBV7-2 and TRBJ2-7; D remains ambiguous. The CDR3 consists of 16 residues. The germline V gene has CDR1 SGHTA and CDR2 FQGNSA. Between the trimmed V and J ends, which lost 0 bases and 2 bases, there was a span of 14 bases. CDR3 region: CASSLAPATAPYEQYF. In DNA, the CDR3 is TGTGCCAGCAGCTTAGCCCCGGCCACAGCCCCCTACGAGCAGTACTTC.